What follows describes a single TCR beta chain. This record belongs to a study of CD8 T cells in Susac syndrome. From blood CD8+ and CD4+ T cells, TCR beta sequences were generated. RNA was extracted with the RNeasy kit, and a quantity of roughly 0.5 to 1 ug was reverse transcribed using random hexamers. With immunoSEQ multiplex PCR, TCR beta CDR3 was amplified across 54 Vbeta and 13 Jbeta. TCRdb independently ran MiXCR on the immunoSEQ multiplex PCR reads; one entry per CDR3 protein. This repertoire shows approximately 150,000 distinct CDR3 sequences, under 95% found once; its top ten account for around 0.09%. The V and J ends lost 5 bases and 9 bases respectively, with 12 bases between them. The CDR3 spans 12 residues.

The J gene is TRBJ2-3, the V gene TRBV12-3 or TRBV12-4, with TRBD2 as a possible D gene (6 bases). Sequencing was done on a sample of CD4+ T cells from PBMCs. This clonotype originated in a human donor with multiple sclerosis. CDR3 bases: TGTGCCAGCAGTCTTCGGAGGGACACGCAGTATTTT. Its protein product is CASSLRRDTQYF.